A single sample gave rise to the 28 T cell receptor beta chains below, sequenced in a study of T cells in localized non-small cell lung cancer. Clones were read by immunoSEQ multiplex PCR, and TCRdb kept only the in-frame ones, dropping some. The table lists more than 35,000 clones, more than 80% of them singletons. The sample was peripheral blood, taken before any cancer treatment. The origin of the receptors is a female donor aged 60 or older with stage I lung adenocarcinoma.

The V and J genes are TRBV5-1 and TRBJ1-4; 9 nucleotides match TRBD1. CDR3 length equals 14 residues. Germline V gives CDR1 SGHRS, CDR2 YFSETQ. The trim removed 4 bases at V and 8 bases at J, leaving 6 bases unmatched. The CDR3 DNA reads TGCGCCAGCAGCACGGGACAGGGCAACGAAAAACTGTTTTTT. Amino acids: CASSTGQGNEKLFF.

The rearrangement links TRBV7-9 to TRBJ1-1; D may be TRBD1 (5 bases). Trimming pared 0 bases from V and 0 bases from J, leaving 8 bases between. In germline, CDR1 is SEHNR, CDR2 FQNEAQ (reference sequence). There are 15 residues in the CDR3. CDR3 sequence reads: CASSLAYRMNTEAFF. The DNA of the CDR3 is TGTGCCAGCAGCTTAGCTTACAGGATGAACACTGAAGCTTTCTTT.

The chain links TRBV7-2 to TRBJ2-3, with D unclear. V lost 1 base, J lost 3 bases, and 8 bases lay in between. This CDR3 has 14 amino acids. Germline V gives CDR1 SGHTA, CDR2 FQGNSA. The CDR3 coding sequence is TGTGCCAGCAGCTTAGGCCACAATACAGATACGCAGTATTTT. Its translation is CASSLGHNTDTQYF.

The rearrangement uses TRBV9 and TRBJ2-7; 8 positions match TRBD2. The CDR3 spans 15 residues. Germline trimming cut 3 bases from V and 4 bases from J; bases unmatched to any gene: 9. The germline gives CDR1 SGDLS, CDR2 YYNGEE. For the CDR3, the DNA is TGTGCCAGCAGCGAAAGCCGGGGGGGCAAATACGAGCAGTACTTC. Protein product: CASSESRGGKYEQYF.

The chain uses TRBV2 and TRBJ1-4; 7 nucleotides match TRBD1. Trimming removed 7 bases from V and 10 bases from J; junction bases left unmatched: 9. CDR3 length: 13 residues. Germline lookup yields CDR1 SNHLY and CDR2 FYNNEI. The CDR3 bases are TGTGCCAGCAACGAAGGAAGACAGGGAAAACTGTTTTTT. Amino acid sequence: CASNEGRQGKLFF.

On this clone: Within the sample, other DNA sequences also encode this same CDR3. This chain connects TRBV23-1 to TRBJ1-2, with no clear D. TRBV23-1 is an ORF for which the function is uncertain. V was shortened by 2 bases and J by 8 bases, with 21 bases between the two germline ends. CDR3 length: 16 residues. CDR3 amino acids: CASSQLTRLGEGGYTF. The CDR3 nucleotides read TGCGCCAGCAGTCAACTCACGAGGTTGGGAGAAGGGGGCTACACCTTC.

The CDR3 nucleotides read TGTGCCAGCAGCTTATCGACTAGTTCTAGCACAGATACGCAGTATTTT. Protein sequence: CASSLSTSSSTDTQYF. The chain has TRBV7-2 and TRBJ2-3; perhaps TRBD2 as D (6 bases). CDR3 length: 16 amino acids. The V end lost 2 bases, the J end lost 0 bases, and 12 bases lay between the germline ends. Germline V gene data show CDR1 as SGHTA and CDR2 as FQGNSA.

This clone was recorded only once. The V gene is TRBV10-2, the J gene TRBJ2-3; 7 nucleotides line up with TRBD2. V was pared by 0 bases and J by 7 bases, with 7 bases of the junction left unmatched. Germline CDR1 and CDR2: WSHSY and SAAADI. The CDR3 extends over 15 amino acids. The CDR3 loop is CASSESSGVRYTQYF. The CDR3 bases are TGCGCCAGCAGTGAGTCCAGCGGGGTTCGTTATACGCAGTATTTT.

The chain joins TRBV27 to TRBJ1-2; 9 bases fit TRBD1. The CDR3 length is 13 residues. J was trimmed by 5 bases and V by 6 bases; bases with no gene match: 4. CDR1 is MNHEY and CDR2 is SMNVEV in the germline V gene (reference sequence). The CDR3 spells CASSPTGGYGYTF. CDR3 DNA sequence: TGTGCCAGCAGCCCGACAGGGGGTTATGGCTACACCTTC.

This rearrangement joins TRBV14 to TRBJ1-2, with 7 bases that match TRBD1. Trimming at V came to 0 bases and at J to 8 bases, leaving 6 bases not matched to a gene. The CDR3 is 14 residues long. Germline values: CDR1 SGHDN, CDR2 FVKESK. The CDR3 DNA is TGTGCCAGCAGCCAAGATCCAGGGGGTCTAGGCTACACCTTC. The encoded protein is CASSQDPGGLGYTF.

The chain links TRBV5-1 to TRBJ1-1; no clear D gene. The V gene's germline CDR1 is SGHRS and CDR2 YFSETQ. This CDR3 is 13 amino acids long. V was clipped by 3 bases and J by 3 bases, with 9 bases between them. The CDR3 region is CASSSGGYTEAFF. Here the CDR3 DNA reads TGCGCCAGCAGCTCGGGCGGATACACTGAAGCTTTCTTT. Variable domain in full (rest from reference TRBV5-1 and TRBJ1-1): KAGVTQTPRYLIKTRGQQVTLSCSPISGHRSVSWYQQTPGQGLQFLFEYFSETQRNKGNFPGRFSGRQFSNSRSEMNVSTLELGDSALYLCASSSGGYTEAFFGQGTRLTVV.

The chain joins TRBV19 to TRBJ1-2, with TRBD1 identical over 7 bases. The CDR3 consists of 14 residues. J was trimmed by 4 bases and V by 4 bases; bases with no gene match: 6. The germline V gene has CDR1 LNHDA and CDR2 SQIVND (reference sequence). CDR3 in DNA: TGTGCCAGTAGTAGACAGGGCCTTAGCTATGGCTACACCTTC. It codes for CASSRQGLSYGYTF.

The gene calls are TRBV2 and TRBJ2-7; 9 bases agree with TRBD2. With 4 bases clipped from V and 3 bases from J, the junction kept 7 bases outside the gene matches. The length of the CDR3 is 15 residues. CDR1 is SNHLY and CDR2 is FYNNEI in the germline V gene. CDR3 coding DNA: TGTGCCAGCAGTGCCTTAGCGGGGGCTGACTACGAGCAGTACTTC. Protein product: CASSALAGADYEQYF.

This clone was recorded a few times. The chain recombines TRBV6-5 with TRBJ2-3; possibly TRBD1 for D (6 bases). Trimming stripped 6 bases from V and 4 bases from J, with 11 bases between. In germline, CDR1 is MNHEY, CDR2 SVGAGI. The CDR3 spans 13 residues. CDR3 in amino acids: CASSRSGADTQYF. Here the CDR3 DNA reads TGTGCCAGCAGCCGGTCAGGGGCAGATACGCAGTATTTT.

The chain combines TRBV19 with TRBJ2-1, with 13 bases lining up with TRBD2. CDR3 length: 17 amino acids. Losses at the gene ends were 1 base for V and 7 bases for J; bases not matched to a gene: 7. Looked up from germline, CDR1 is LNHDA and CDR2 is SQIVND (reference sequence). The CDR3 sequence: CASSIVPLAGGWNEQFF. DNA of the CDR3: TGTGCCAGTAGTATAGTCCCACTAGCGGGGGGGTGGAATGAGCAGTTCTTC.

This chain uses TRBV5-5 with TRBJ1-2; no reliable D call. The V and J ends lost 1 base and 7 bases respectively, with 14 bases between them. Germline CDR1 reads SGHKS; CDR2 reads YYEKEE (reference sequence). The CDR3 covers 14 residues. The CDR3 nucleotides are TGTGCCAGCAGCTTGTGGGCGAGTATGGGTGGCTACACCTTC. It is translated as CASSLWASMGGYTF.

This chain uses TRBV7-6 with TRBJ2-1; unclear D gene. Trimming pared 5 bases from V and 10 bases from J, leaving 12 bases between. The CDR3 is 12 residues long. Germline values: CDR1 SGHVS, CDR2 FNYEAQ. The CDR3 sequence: CASSRPGSEQFF. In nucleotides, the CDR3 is TGTGCCAGCAGCCGCCCCGGCTCGGAGCAGTTCTTC. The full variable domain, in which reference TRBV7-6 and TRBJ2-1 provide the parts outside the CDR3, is GAGVSQSPRYKVTKRGQDVALRCDPISGHVSLYWYRQALGQGPEFLTYFNYEAQQDKSGLPNDRFSAERPEGSISTLTIQRTEQRDSAMYRCASSRPGSEQFFGPGTRLTVL.

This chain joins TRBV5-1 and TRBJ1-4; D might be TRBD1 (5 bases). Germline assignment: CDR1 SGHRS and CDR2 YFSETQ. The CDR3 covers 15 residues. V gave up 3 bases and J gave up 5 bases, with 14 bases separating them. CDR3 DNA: TGCGCCAGCAGCTGGCAGGGTTCTCACAATGAAAAACTGTTTTTT. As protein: CASSWQGSHNEKLFF.

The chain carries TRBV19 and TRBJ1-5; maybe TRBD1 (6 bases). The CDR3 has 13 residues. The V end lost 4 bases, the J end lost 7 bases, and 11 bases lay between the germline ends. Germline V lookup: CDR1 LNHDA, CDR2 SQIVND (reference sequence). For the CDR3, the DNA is TGTGCCAGTAGTACACAGGGAGGGCAGCCCCAGCATTTT. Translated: CASSTQGGQPQHF.

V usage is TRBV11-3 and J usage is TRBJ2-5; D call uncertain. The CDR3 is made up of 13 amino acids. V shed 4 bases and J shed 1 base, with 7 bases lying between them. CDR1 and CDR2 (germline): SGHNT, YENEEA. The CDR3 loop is CASSSGVQETQYF. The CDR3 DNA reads TGTGCCAGCAGCTCGGGCGTCCAAGAGACCCAGTACTTC.

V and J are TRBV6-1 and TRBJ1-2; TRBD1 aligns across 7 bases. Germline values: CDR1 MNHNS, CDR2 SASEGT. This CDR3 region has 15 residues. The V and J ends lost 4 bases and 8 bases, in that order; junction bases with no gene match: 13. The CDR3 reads CASSVDAGQPYGYTF. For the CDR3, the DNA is TGTGCCAGCAGTGTTGATGCGGGACAGCCCTACGGCTACACCTTC.

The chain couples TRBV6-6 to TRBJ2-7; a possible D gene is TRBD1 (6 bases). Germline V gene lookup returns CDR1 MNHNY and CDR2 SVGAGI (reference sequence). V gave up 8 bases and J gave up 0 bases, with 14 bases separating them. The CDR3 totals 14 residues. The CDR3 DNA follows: TGTGCCAGCGGCCGGACAGAGAGCTCCTACGAGCAGTACTTC. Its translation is CASGRTESSYEQYF.

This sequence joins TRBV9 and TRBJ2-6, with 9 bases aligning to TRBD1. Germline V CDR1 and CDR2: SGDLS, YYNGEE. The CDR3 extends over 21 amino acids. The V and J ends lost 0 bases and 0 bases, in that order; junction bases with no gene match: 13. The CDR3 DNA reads TGTGCCAGCAGCGTAGCTCCAGGGAGCGGGACAGGGTACTCTGGGGCCAACGTCCTGACTTTC. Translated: CASSVAPGSGTGYSGANVLTF.

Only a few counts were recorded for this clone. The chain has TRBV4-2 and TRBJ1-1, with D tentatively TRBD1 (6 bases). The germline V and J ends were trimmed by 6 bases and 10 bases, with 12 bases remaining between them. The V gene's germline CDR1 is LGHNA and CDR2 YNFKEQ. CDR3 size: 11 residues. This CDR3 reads CASRQQGRAFF. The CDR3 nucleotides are TGTGCCAGCAGACAACAGGGCCGAGCTTTCTTT.

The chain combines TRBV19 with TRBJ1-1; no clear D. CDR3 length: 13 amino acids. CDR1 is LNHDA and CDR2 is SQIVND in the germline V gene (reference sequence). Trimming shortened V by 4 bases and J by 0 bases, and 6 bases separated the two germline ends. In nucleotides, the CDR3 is TGTGCCAGTAGTACCACAGTGAACACTGAAGCTTTCTTT. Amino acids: CASSTTVNTEAFF.

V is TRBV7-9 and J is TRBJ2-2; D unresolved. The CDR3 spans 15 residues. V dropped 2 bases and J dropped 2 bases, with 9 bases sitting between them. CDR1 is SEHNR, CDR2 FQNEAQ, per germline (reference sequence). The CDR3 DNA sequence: TGTGCCAGCAGCTTACGTCAGGCCAACACCGGGGAGCTGTTTTTT. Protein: CASSLRQANTGELFF.

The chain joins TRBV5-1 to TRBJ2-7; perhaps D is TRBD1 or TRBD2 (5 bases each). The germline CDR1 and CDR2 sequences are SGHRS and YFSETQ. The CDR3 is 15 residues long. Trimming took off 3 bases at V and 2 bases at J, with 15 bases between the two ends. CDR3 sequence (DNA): TGCGCCAGCAGCTCCACCGGGGCAGCCCCCTACGAGCAGTACTTC. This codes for CASSSTGAAPYEQYF.

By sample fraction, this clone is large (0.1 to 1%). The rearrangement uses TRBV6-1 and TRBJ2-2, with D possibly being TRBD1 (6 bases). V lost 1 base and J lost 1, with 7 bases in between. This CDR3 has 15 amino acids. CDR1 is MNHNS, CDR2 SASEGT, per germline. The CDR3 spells CASSEETGNTGELFF. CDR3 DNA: TGTGCCAGCAGTGAAGAGACAGGGAACACCGGGGAGCTGTTTTTT.